This T cell receptor (beta chain) came from a study of blood T cell repertoires in COVID-19. The wider study: The United States, Italy and Spain supplied acute and convalescent COVID-19 samples.

The CDR3 sequence is 14 residues long. With 5 bases clipped from V and 13 bases from J, the junction kept 14 bases outside the gene matches. Germline V gives CDR1 SGHTA, CDR2 FQGNSA. Here immunoSEQ multiplex PCR was the method, and the copy in TCRdb shows in-frame clones only, minus some. The sample lists about 110,000 clones; approximately 70% were seen once. J is TRBJ1-2 and V is TRBV7-2, with 9 bases that match TRBD1. This TCR came from a woman in her thirties or forties with acute or convalescent COVID-19. The sample consisted of peripheral blood. Here the CDR3 DNA reads TGTGCCAGCAGCGCAACACTAACCGGGACAGGGTGCACCTTC. Translated: CASSATLTGTGCTF.